The 6 T cell receptor beta chains below come from one sample, sequenced in a study of T-cell reconstitution after alpha-beta-depleted transplantation in children. TCRbeta library preparation incorporated unique molecular identifiers. TCRdb ran MiXCR on the PCR reads and lists one entry per CDR3 protein. The sample shows a few hundred thousand distinct CDR3 sequences, roughly two fifths of them seen only once. Sequences were derived from PBMCs, sampled before TCRalphabeta/CD19-depleted stem cell transplant. The receptors were sampled from a girl aged 2-9 years with aplastic anemia, due to receive a stem cell transplant.

Ten or more counts support this clonotype. The V and J genes are TRBV20-1 and TRBJ2-7; the D gene is possibly TRBD1 (5 bases). This CDR3 spans 11 amino acids. V was trimmed by 3 bases and J by 3 bases, leaving 6 bases between them. Germline-derived CDR1 and CDR2 are DFQATT and SNEGSKA (reference sequence). CDR3 amino acids: CSARGRYEQYF. The CDR3 DNA reads as TGCAGTGCTAGGGGGCGCTACGAGCAGTACTTC.

The V gene is TRBV20-1, the J gene TRBJ2-1; D uncertain. From germline, CDR1 is DFQATT and CDR2 SNEGSKA (reference sequence). This CDR3 comprises 14 residues. The germline V and J ends were trimmed by 5 bases and 3 bases, with 14 bases remaining between them. This CDR3 is CSAVNSRSYNEQFF. For the CDR3, the DNA is TGCAGTGCTGTGAACTCCCGGAGCTACAATGAGCAGTTCTTC.

This clonotype showed up many times. The chain links TRBV20-1 to TRBJ1-2, with D possibly TRBD1 on 6 matching bases. CDR1 is DFQATT and CDR2 is SNEGSKA in the germline V gene (reference sequence). The CDR3 is made up of 13 amino acids. The V gene lost 3 bases and the J gene lost 4 bases, with 12 bases spanning the gap. The CDR3 spells CSASPGQPYGYTF. In DNA form, the CDR3 reads TGCAGTGCTAGTCCAGGACAGCCCTATGGCTACACCTTC.

There are a few counts of this clonotype. This chain's CDR3 is CASSLGWNREQYF. The CDR3 nucleotides are TGTGCCAGCAGTTTAGGTTGGAACAGGGAGCAGTACTTC. The J gene is TRBJ2-7, the V gene TRBV27; a possible D gene is TRBD1 (5 bases). Per germline, CDR1 MNHEY and CDR2 SMNVEV (reference sequence). V lost 2 bases and J 7 bases, leaving 12 bases between the germline ends. The CDR3 is 13 residues long.

This clonotype was counted ten times or more. The chain combines TRBV27 with TRBJ1-3; TRBD1 might be the D (6 bases). The V gene's germline CDR1 is MNHEY and CDR2 SMNVEV (reference sequence). Trimming shortened V by 6 bases and J by 0 bases, and 15 bases separated the two germline ends. The CDR3 totals 16 residues. Written as DNA, the CDR3 is TGTGCCAGCAGGAAAAGTACAGGGCCCTCTGGAAACACCATATATTTT. Translated, it gives CASRKSTGPSGNTIYF.

The V call is TRBV6-2 or TRBV6-3, the J call TRBJ2-3, with 11 bases aligning to TRBD2. Germline V gene lookup returns CDR1 MNHEY and CDR2 SVGEGT. This CDR3 region has 15 residues. The trim removed 6 bases at V and 3 bases at J, leaving 5 bases unmatched. CDR3 protein: CASSMGLADTDTQYF. Here the CDR3 DNA reads TGTGCCAGCAGCATGGGACTAGCGGATACAGATACGCAGTATTTT.